This T cell receptor beta chain was sequenced during a study of cytomegalovirus exposure and HLA in healthy donors. At the level of the study: Within an early data release were tens of millions of unique TCRs drawn from HLA-typed donors.

While unrecorded immune exposures were likely, the donors were nominally healthy when sampled. As concerns this clone: Its antigen is as yet unknown.

The V and J ends lost 11 bases and 8 bases respectively, with 19 bases between them. The CDR3 has 14 amino acids. Germline CDR1 is SNHLY and CDR2 is FYNNEI. PCR employed 60 Vbeta and 13 Jbeta primers. Only in-frame clones appear in the TCRdb table, and some are missing; sequencing was by immunoSEQ multiplex PCR. The sample includes more than 90,000 clones, around four fifths of them seen just once. General study findings and limits: Later analysis identified a missense DCLRE1C variant that was linked to TCR beta V- and J-gene trimming. Prior analysis indicated that the majority of TCR beta V segments exhibited productivity approximately 87% or approximately 30% of the time.

The chain recombines TRBV2 with TRBJ1-6, with D unresolved. The receptor comes from a woman in her fifties or sixties in good health and CMV-seronegative. The sample was PBMCs. The DNA for the CDR3 is TGTGCCGGCCAGACAATGCGATCGGATTCACCCCTCCACTTT. This sequence encodes CAGQTMRSDSPLHF.